This T cell receptor beta chain was documented in a study of blood T cell repertoires in COVID-19. Study as a whole: The study drew acute and convalescent COVID-19 samples from the United States, Italy and Spain. In each case, the material was cDNA or gDNA derived from T cells, B-cell-depleted T cells, or PBMCs.

CDR1 and CDR2 from the germline V gene are GTSNPN and SVGIG (reference sequence). V shed 0 bases and J shed 3 bases, with 6 bases lying between them. The CDR3 length is 12 residues. TCRdb's copy holds only in-frame clones and misses some; the assay was immunoSEQ multiplex PCR. The sample has under 200,000 clones, approximately 88% seen once. V and J are TRBV30 and TRBJ2-7, with D hard to call. The sample consisted of peripheral blood. This sequence originates from a woman of 80 years or more with active or convalescent COVID-19. In DNA, the CDR3 is TGTGCCTGGAGTGTATCGGTCTACGAGCAGTACTTC. Its translation is CAWSVSVYEQYF.